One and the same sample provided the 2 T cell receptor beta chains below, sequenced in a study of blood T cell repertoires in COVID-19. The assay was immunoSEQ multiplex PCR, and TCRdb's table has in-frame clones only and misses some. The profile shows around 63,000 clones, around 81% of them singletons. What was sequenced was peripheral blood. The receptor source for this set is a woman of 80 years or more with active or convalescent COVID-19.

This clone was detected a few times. In nucleotides, the CDR3 is TGTGCCAGCAGTTCTACAGGGAGGGGGGATACGCAGTATTTT. It encodes CASSSTGRGDTQYF. This chain joins TRBV28 and TRBJ2-3; maybe TRBD2 (7 bases). V was pared by 4 bases and J by 6 bases, with 14 bases between. The CDR3 spans 14 residues. The germline V gene encodes CDR1 MDHEN and CDR2 SYDVKM.

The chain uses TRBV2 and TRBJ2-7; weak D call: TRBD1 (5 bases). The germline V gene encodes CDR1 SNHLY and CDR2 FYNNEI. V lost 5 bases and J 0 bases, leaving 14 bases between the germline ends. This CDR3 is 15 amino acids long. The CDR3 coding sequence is TGTGCCAGCAGTACTACCGGACAAAGCTCCTACGAGCAGTACTTC. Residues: CASSTTGQSSYEQYF.